Below, one T cell receptor (beta chain) is given with its context. There is no known antigen for this receptor. No base quality values were provided; no much bigger clone lies one nucleotide off. This record belongs to a study of T-cell memory formation after mild COVID-19 (dated by TCRdb to about 2021). Background on the whole study: TCR sequence clusters from the two donors were found to be largely donor specific. In a couple of donors, T-cell clones that expanded and contracted after mild COVID-19 were followed by sequencing TCRalpha and TCRbeta repertoires longitudinally. The cohort comprised two young, previously healthy adult volunteers, one female and one male.

Trimming takes 10 bases from V and 1 base from J, and the germline ends sit 13 bases apart. From the cysteine through the phenylalanine, the CDR3 covers 13 amino acids. Solely the CDR3 DNA is kept, with 39 bases framed from the first base. According to the germline V gene (reference sequence), CDR1 reads SEHNR and CDR2 reads FQNEAQ. PBMCs were isolated by Ficoll-Paque density gradient centrifugation. Results and caveats for the whole study, not just this receptor: The second-wave clones that peaked on day 37 were not confirmed to be SARS-CoV-2 specific. Only a couple of mild cases were covered in the study, and larger cohorts including severe cases with pre-infection samples were considered necessary. Clones that contracted from day 15 to 85 showed balanced CD4/CD8 phenotypes, whereas a second wave of clones that expanded from day 15 to 37 leaned towards CD4+. The detection of some responding clones in pre-infection memory suggests that pre-existing cross-reactive memory T cells joined the SARS-CoV-2 response. Contracting CD4+ clones appeared mostly in the CM and EM memory subsets, whereas CD8+ clones were enriched in EMRA.

The reads were generated on an Illumina NovaSeq 6000. cDNA libraries for TCRalpha and TCRbeta were prepared by 5'RACE using constant-segment primers, with sample barcodes and unique molecular identifiers added. Trizol reagent was used to extract RNA from every sample. Libraries were amplified in two PCR steps, with a second sample barcode and Illumina TruSeq adapters added in the second step. Libraries were sequenced on an Illumina NovaSeq with 2 x 150 bp paired-end reads. The authors' analysis ran thus. The reads were demultiplexed and collapsed into UMI-guided consensus sequences using migec v1.2.7. With mixcr v2.1.11, UMI consensuses were aligned to TRA and TRB V and J templates and assembled into clonotypes. Clonotypes were classified as expanded or contracted when called significant by both edgeR and NoisET, with noise models trained on biological replicates. For edgeR calls, the thresholds were a false discovery rate-adjusted p below 0.01 and a log2 fold-change of 1. As an exploratory analysis of dynamics, PCA with hierarchical clustering was applied to max-normalized trajectories of the 1000 most abundant clonotypes. Separately sequenced CD4+ and CD8+ repertoires were used to assign the CD4 or CD8 phenotype of responding clones. The public reads were run again by TCRdb, first through fastp at Q25 and then through MiXCR, and only productive beta chains were kept. Rows with a matching CDR3 protein are joined into one entry that keeps the most common DNA and genes. The V and J calls were determined by TCRdb, not by the authors. This sample is represented by about 560,000 distinct CDR3 sequences; 17% of them were singletons. The ten largest clonotypes hold 8.1% of the sample.

This sequence uses TRBV7-9 and TRBJ1-1, and the D gene may be TRBD1, 5 bases matching. The specimen sequenced was PBMCs or a T cell subset sorted from them (not recorded which). The clonotype originates from an adult woman who had mild COVID-19 (a few samples of this study predate the infection). The sample titles of this study are shuffled in the database, so cell type and time point are left out; the donor was told from shared clones. The DNA reads as follows: TGTGCCACCAGGAGGGGTGCGAACACTGAAGCTTTCTTT. The resulting protein is CATRRGANTEAFF.